This T cell receptor beta chain stems from a study of vaccination and CD4 T cells after COVID-19. As to this clonotype: The antigen remains unidentified.

V dropped 3 bases and J dropped 6 bases, with 8 bases sitting between them. The length of the CDR3 is 11 residues. Looked up from germline, CDR1 is GTSNPN and CDR2 is SVGIG (reference sequence). The assay that was used to sequence DNA from cultured CD4+ T cells was the Oncomine TCR Beta short-read assay. TCRdb analysed the PCR reads with MiXCR anew, one entry per CDR3 protein. The profile shows some 11,000 distinct CDR3 sequences, about half of them singletons. Treatment noted: roughly ten-day PBMC culture with coronavirus spike peptide pools or control peptides (ViraFEST assay). The sequencing sample was made of CD4+ T cells from blood, cultured in vitro. This sequence originates from a human donor who had recovered from COVID-19. The J gene is TRBJ2-5, the V gene TRBV30; no reliable D call. For the CDR3, the DNA is TGTGCCTGGAGCGGTGGGAAGACCCAGTACTTC. This codes for CAWSGGKTQYF.